This passage covers 4 T cell receptor beta chains from one sample sequenced in a study of beta chain features in type 1 diabetes. What was sequenced were expressed TCRB transcripts, since all of the isolated RNA had been reverse transcribed. TCRdb's table, derived via immunoSEQ multiplex PCR, lists solely in-frame clones and lacks some. The repertoire holds hundreds of thousands of clones, with roughly a sixth as singletons. The sequenced material came from naive CD4+ T cells from blood. The receptors derive from a man between 18 and 29 years old in good health.

The rearrangement joins TRBV4-2 to TRBJ2-2; 8 positions agree with TRBD1. Germline lookup yields CDR1 LGHNA and CDR2 YNFKEQ. This CDR3 region has 16 residues. V trimming: 7 bases; J trimming: 6 bases; junction bases outside the gene matches: 13. The CDR3 region has the DNA TGTGCCAGCACCTCAGGGGGCCCGAGTGGTGCCGGGGAGCTGTTTTTT. This sequence encodes CASTSGGPSGAGELFF.

This clone was counted between two and nine times. The rearrangement links TRBV4-3 to TRBJ1-2; no reliable D call. V was pared by 4 bases and J by 4 bases, with 13 bases between. The CDR3 runs to 14 residues. In germline, CDR1 is LGHNA, CDR2 YSLEER. The chain's CDR3 is CASSPLVRFYGYTF. CDR3 in DNA: TGCGCCAGCAGCCCCCTGGTGCGGTTCTATGGCTACACCTTC.

This clone has only a few counts. The CDR3 DNA is TGTGCCAGCAGCTTCGACAATAGACAGGCCTATGGCTACACCTTC. Translating it yields CASSFDNRQAYGYTF. The chain has TRBV11-2 and TRBJ1-2; D is perhaps TRBD1 (6 bases). This CDR3 comprises 15 residues. Germline V lookup: CDR1 SGHAT, CDR2 FQNNGV. The ends were cut back, 3 bases at V and 4 bases at J, with 15 bases in the middle.

This clone showed up just a few times. The chain couples TRBV19 to TRBJ1-6, with D perhaps matching TRBD1 (6 bases). Trimming removed 6 bases at V and 7 bases at J, with 16 bases between. Germline V CDR1 and CDR2: LNHDA, SQIVND (reference sequence). The CDR3 has 15 amino acids. For the CDR3, the DNA is TGTGCCAGTAGCGCCGGACAGCGGAAGAATTCACCCCTCCACTTT. Its translation: CASSAGQRKNSPLHF.